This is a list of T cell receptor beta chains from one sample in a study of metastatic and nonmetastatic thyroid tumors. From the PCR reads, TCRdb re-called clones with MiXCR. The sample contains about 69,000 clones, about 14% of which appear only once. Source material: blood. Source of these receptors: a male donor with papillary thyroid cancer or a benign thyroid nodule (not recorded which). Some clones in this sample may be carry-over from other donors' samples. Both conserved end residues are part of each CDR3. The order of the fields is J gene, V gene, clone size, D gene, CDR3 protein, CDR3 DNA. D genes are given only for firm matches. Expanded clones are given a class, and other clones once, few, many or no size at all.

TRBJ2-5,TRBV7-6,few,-,CASSFRTDGRTQYF,TGTGCCAGCAGCTTTAGGACAGACGGAAGGACCCAGTACTTC
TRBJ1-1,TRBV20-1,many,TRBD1,CSARQGTQNTEAFF,TGCAGTGCCCGACAGGGGACTCAGAACACTGAAGCTTTCTTT
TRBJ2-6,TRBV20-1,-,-,CSAPGSSGANVLTF,TGCAGTGCGCCCGGTTCTTCTGGGGCCAACGTCCTGACTTTC
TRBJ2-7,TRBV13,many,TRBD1,CASSSIPWFGTGDEVRYEQYF,TGTGCCAGCAGCTCAATTCCTTGGTTTGGAACAGGGGATGAGGTCAGATACGAGCAGTACTTC
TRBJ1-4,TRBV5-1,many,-,CASSFWPTKEKLFF,TGCGCCAGCAGCTTCTGGCCGACAAAGGAAAAACTGTTTTTT
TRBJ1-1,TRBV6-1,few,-,CASSLNGKANTEAFF,TGTGCCAGCAGTTTAAACGGGAAGGCGAACACTGAAGCTTTCTTT
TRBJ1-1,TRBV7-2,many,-,CASSLQQINTEAFF,TGTGCCAGCAGCTTACAACAGATAAACACTGAAGCTTTCTTT
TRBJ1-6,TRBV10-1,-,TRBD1,CASSEREGDRSPLHF,TGCGCCAGCAGTGAGAGGGAAGGGGACAGGTCACCCCTCCACTTT
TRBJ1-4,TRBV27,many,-,CASRLDSSNEKLFF,TGTGCCAGCAGACTCGACAGTTCCAATGAAAAACTGTTTTTT
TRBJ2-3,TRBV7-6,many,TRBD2,CASSSLAGVGTDTQYF,TGTGCCAGCAGCTCACTAGCGGGAGTGGGGACAGATACGCAGTATTTT
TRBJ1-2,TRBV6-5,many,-,CASSYSREDGYTF,TGTGCCAGCAGTTACTCGAGAGAGGATGGCTACACCTTC
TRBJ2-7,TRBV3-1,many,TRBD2,CASSQGTSGTYEQYF,TGTGCCAGCAGCCAAGGGACTAGCGGCACCTACGAGCAGTACTTC
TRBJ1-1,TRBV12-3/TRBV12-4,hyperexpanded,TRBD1,CASSLSPRTGSDTEAFF,TGTGCCAGCAGTTTATCCCCAAGGACAGGATCGGACACTGAAGCTTTCTTT
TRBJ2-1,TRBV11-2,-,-,CASSLAGDSDNEQFF,TGTGCCAGCAGCTTAGCGGGAGACAGCGACAATGAGCAGTTCTTC
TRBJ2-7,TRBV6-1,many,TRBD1,CASRGQGEVYEQYF,TGTGCCAGCAGGGGACAGGGTGAGGTTTACGAGCAGTACTTC
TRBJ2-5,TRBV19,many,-,CASSLRGGQHQETQYF,TGTGCCAGTAGTCTAAGGGGGGGCCAGCACCAAGAGACCCAGTACTTC
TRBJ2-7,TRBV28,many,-,CASRSEGHEQYF,TGTGCCAGCAGGTCTGAGGGGCACGAGCAGTACTTC
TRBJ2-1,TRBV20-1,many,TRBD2,CRGLAGNNEQFF,TGCAGGGGGCTAGCGGGAAACAATGAGCAGTTCTTC
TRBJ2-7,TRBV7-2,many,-,CASSLRPPPTGYYEQYF,TGTGCCAGCAGCCTAAGACCTCCTCCGACAGGATACTACGAGCAGTACTTC
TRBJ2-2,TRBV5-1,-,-,CASSLASHTWELFF,TGCGCCAGCAGCTTGGCCAGCCACACTTGGGAGTTGTTTTTT
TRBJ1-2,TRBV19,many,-,CASSMTAGNAYGYTF,TGTGCCAGTAGTATGACGGCCGGGAATGCTTATGGCTACACCTTC
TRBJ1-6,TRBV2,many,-,CASSDSAYNSPLHF,TGTGCCAGCAGTGACAGCGCCTATAATTCACCCCTCCACTTT
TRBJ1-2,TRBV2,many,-,CASSEGRDNYGYTF,TGTGCCAGCAGTGAAGGGAGGGATAACTATGGCTACACCTTC
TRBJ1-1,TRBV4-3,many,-,CASSQGARNTEAFF,TGCGCCAGCAGCCAAGGCGCTAGGAACACTGAAGCTTTCTTT
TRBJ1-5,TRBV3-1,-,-,CASSQSAGADQPQHF,TGTGCCAGCAGCCAATCTGCAGGGGCCGATCAGCCCCAGCATTTT
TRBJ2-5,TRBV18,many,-,CASSPPRGQETQYF,TGTGCCAGCTCACCACCCCGGGGACAAGAGACCCAGTACTTC
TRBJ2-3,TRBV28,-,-,CASSWSSTSTDTRYF,TGTGCCAGCAGTTGGTCGTCTACATCCACAGATACGCGGTATTTT
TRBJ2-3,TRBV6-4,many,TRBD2,CASSDSASGTTDTQYF,TGTGCCAGCAGTGACTCGGCTAGCGGAACCACAGATACGCAGTATTTT
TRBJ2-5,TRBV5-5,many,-,CASSLSGRRETQYF,TGTGCCAGCAGCTTGTCAGGGAGACGAGAGACCCAGTACTTC
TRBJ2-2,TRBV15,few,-,CATSRDQSRGLFF,TGTGCCACCAGCAGAGACCAGTCTCGTGGGCTGTTTTTT
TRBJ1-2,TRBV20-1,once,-,CIGGGGDYGYTF,TGCATTGGTGGGGGGGGCGACTATGGCTACACCTTC
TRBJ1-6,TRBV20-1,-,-,CSARAMLTGASLLSPLHF,TGCAGTGCTAGAGCGATGTTAACAGGCGCTTCACTCCTTTCACCCCTCCACTTT
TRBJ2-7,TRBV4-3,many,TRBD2,CASSPRGEGRDGEQYF,TGCGCCAGCAGCCCTAGAGGAGAGGGGAGGGACGGCGAGCAGTACTTC
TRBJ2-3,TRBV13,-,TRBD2,CASTYRPSLAGGPTDTQYF,TGTGCCAGCACCTACCGACCTTCTTTAGCGGGAGGTCCCACAGATACGCAGTATTTT
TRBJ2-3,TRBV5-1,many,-,CASSLGDFTDTQYF,TGCGCCAGCAGCTTGGGGGATTTCACAGATACGCAGTATTTT
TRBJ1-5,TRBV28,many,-,CASSPLVTDLNQPQHF,TGTGCCAGCAGTCCCCTAGTGACGGACCTCAATCAGCCCCAGCATTTT
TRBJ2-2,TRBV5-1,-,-,CASSLGGTGELFF,TGCGCCAGCAGCTTGGGTGGAACCGGGGAGCTGTTTTTT
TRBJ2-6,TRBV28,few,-,CASSHSVSGANVLTF,TGTGCCAGCAGTCATTCAGTCTCTGGGGCCAACGTCCTGACTTTC
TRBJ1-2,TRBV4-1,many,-,CASSSHREGLDYGYTF,TGCGCCAGCAGCTCACACAGGGAAGGGCTCGACTATGGCTACACCTTC
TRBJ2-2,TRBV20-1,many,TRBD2,CSARPSGSTTGELFF,TGCAGTGCTAGACCGAGCGGGAGTACCACCGGGGAGCTGTTTTTT
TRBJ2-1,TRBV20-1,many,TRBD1,CSARDILRDRGPNEQFF,TGCAGTGCTAGAGATATCCTTCGGGACAGGGGGCCAAATGAGCAGTTCTTC
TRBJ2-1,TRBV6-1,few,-,CARVKTVYNEQFF,TGTGCCAGAGTAAAGACAGTTTACAATGAGCAGTTCTTC
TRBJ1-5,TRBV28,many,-,CASSFMGAQSNQPQHF,TGTGCCAGCAGTTTTATGGGGGCCCAGAGCAATCAGCCCCAGCATTTT
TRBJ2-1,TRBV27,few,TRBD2,CASSLPLRLAGTHNEQFF,TGTGCCAGCAGTTTACCCCTACGGCTAGCGGGGACTCACAATGAGCAGTTCTTC
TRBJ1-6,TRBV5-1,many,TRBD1,CASSLGEGGARNSPLHF,TGCGCCAGCAGCTTGGGTGAAGGGGGCGCGAGGAATTCACCCCTCCACTTT
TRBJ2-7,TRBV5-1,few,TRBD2,CASSSHRLAGVLGEQYF,TGCGCCAGCAGCTCTCACCGACTAGCGGGAGTTTTAGGCGAGCAGTACTTC
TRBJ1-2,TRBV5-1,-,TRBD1,CASSLRGDRPYGYTF,TGCGCCAGCAGTCTTCGGGGGGACAGACCCTATGGCTACACCTTC
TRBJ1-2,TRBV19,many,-,CASSMARDDGYTF,TGTGCCAGTAGTATGGCGAGGGATGATGGCTACACCTTC
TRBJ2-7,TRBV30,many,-,CAWSEKGRSTLYYEQYF,TGTGCCTGGAGTGAAAAGGGGAGGTCGACCCTCTACTACGAGCAGTACTTC
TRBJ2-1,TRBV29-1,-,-,CSGGSGGSYNEQFF,TGCAGCGGGGGGAGTGGTGGCTCCTACAATGAGCAGTTCTTC